The 2 T cell receptor beta chains below come from one sample, sequenced in a study of T cells in Graves' hyperthyroidism and ophthalmopathy. Authors of the study amplified TCR beta CDR3 regions from RNA transcripts. The HTBI primer set served for first-round RT-PCR of the TCR CDR3. Each CDR3 protein is one row after TCRdb ran MiXCR on the multiplex PCR reads. The sample records fewer than 900,000 distinct CDR3 sequences, 18% being singletons. The sequencing sample was made of blood. The receptors were sampled from a woman aged 45-65 years with Graves' hyperthyroidism that later progressed to Graves' ophthalmopathy.

This clonotype was observed a handful of times. This chain uses TRBV3-1 with TRBJ2-7; TRBD2 aligns across 14 bases. This CDR3 contains 19 residues. With V trimmed by 0 bases and J by 5 bases, 12 bases remained unmatched. CDR1 and CDR2 from the germline V gene are LGHDT and YNNKEL (reference sequence). The CDR3 protein is CASSQDRSRTSGGLDEQYF. The CDR3 DNA follows: TGTGCCAGCAGCCAAGATCGTTCCCGGACTAGCGGGGGGCTCGACGAGCAGTACTTC.

The rearrangement links TRBV7-9 to TRBJ2-1; 14 bases map to TRBD2. This CDR3 contains 17 residues. Trimming cost V 5 bases and J 10 bases; bases outside gene matches: 13. The germline V gene has CDR1 SEHNR and CDR2 FQNEAQ (reference sequence). CDR3: CASSPPVGTSGGAEQFF. The CDR3 DNA is TGTGCCAGCAGCCCGCCAGTTGGGACTAGCGGGGGAGCCGAGCAGTTCTTC.